Given below is one T cell receptor beta chain in context. The source of the sample is a study of T cell responses to AZD1222 COVID-19 vaccine. Trimming took 4 bases from V and 7 from J, leaving 14 bases between them. CDR3 length equals 13 residues. CDR1 is SGHRS and CDR2 is YFSETQ in the germline V gene. Sequencing used immunoSEQ multiplex PCR; TCRdb keeps in-frame clones, though not all of them. Among 100,000 to 150,000 clones, roughly 89% were seen once, and the ten largest hold 11%. This receptor was obtained from an adult in good health. V usage is TRBV5-1 and J usage is TRBJ1-1; D not resolved. Source: peripheral blood, taken on day 0 of MenACWY control vaccination. The DNA of the CDR3 is TGCGCCAGCAGCGCCCGGACCGCAATTGAAGCTTTCTTT. This codes for CASSARTAIEAFF.